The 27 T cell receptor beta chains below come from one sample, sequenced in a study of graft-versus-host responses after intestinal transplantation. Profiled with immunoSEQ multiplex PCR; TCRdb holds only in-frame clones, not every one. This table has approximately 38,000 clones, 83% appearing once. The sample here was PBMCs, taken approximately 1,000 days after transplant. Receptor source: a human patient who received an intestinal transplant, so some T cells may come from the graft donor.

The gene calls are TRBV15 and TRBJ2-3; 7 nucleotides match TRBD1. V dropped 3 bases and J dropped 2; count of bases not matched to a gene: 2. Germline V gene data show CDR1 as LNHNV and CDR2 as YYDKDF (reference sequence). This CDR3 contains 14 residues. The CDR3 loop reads CATSRGQYTDTQYF. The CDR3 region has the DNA TGTGCCACCAGCAGGGGACAGTACACAGATACGCAGTATTTT. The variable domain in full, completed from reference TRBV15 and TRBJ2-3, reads DAMVIQNPRYQVTQFGKPVTLSCSQTLNHNVMYWYQQKSSQAPKLLFHYYDKDFNNEADTPDNFQSRRPNTSFCFLDIRSPGLGDTAMYLCATSRGQYTDTQYFGPGTRLTVL.

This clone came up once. This CDR3 is CASTPTGNFYEQYF. The CDR3 DNA reads TGTGCCAGCACGCCGACAGGTAATTTCTACGAGCAGTACTTC. The chain carries TRBV11-2 and TRBJ2-7; tentative D call: TRBD1 (6 bases). Trimming shortened V by 7 bases and J by 3 bases, and 16 bases separated the two germline ends. This CDR3 is 14 amino acids long. Germline CDR1 reads SGHAT; CDR2 reads FQNNGV.

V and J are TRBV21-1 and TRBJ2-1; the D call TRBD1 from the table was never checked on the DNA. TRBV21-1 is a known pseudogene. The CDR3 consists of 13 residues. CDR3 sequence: CASSGTGGNEQFF. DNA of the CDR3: TGTGCCAGCAGCGGGACAGGGGGCAATGAGCAGTTCTTC.

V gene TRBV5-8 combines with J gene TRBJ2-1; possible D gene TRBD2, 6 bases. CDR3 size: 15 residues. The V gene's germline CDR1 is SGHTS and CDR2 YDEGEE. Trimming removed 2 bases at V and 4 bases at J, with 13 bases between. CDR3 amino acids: CASSFFGGGYNEQFF. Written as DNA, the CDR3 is TGTGCCAGCAGCTTTTTCGGGGGAGGATACAATGAGCAGTTCTTC.

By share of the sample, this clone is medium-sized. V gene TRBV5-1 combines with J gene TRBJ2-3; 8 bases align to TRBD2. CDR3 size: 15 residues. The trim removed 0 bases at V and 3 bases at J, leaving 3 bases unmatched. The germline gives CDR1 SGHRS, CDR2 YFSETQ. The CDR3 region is CASSLGVAGTDTQYF. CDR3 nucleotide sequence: TGCGCCAGCAGCTTGGGCGTAGCGGGGACAGATACGCAGTATTTT. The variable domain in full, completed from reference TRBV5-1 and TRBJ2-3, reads KAGVTQTPRYLIKTRGQQVTLSCSPISGHRSVSWYQQTPGQGLQFLFEYFSETQRNKGNFPGRFSGRQFSNSRSEMNVSTLELGDSALYLCASSLGVAGTDTQYFGPGTRLTVL.

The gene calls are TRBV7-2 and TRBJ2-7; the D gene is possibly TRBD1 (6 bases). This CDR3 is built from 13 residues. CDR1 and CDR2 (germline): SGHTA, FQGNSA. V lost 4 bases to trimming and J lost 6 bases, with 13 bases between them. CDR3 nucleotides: TGTGCCAGCAGCTCCAACAGGGTCCGCGAGCAGTACTTC. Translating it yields CASSSNRVREQYF. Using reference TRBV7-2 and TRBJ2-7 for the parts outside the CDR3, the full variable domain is GAGVSQSPSNKVTEKGKDVELRCDPISGHTALYWYRQSLGQGLEFLIYFQGNSAPDKSGLPSDRFSAERTGGSVSTLTIQRTQQEDSAVYLCASSSNRVREQYFGPGTRLTVT.

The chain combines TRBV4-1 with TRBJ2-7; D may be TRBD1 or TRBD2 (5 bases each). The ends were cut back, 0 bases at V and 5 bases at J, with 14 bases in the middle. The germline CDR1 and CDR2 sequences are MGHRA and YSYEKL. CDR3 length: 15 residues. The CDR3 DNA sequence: TGCGCCAGCAGCCAAGAAGAGGGGCGCGGCAACGAGCAGTACTTC. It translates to CASSQEEGRGNEQYF.

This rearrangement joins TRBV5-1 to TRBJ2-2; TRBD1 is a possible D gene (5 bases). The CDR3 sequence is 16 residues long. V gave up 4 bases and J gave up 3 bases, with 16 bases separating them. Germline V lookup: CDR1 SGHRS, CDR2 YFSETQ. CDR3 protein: CASSTGPQGDTGELFF. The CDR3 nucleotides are TGCGCCAGCAGCACCGGACCCCAGGGCGACACCGGGGAGCTGTTTTTT.

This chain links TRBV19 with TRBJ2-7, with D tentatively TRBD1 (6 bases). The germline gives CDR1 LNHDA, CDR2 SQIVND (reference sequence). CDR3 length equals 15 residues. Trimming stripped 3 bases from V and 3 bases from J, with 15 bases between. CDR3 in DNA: TGTGCCAGTAGTATCGGGGACACAAACCTCTACGAGCAGTACTTC. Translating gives CASSIGDTNLYEQYF. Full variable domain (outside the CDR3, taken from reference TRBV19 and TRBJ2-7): DGGITQSPKYLFRKEGQNVTLSCEQNLNHDAMYWYRQDPGQGLRLIYYSQIVNDFQKGDIAEGYSVSREKKESFPLTVTSAQKNPTAFYLCASSIGDTNLYEQYFGPGTRLTVT.

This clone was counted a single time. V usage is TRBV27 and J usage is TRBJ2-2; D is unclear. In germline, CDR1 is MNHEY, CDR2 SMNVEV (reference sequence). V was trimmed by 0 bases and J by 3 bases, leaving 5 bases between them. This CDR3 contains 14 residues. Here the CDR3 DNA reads TGTGCCAGCAGTTTATCAGGGTACACCGGGGAGCTGTTTTTT. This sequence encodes CASSLSGYTGELFF.

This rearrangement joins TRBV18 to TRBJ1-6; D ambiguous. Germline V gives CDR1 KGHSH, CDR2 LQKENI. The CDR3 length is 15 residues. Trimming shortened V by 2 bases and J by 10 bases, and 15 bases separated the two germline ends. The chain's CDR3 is CASSPVTPDRSPLHF. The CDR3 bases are TGTGCCAGCTCACCAGTAACCCCAGACCGCTCACCCCTCCACTTT.

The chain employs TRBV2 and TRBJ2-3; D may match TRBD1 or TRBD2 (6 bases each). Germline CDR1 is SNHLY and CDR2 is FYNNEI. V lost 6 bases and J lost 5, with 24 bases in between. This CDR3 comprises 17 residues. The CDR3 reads CASSGPGASGSRDTQYF. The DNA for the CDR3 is TGTGCCAGCAGCGGTCCGGGGGCTTCGGGTAGCCGAGATACGCAGTATTTT.

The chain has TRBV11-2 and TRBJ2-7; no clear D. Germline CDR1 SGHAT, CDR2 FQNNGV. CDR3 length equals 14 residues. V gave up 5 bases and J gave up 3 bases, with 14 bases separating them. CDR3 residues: CASSTRNGFYEQYF. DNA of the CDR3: TGTGCCAGCAGCACTCGGAACGGGTTCTACGAGCAGTACTTC.

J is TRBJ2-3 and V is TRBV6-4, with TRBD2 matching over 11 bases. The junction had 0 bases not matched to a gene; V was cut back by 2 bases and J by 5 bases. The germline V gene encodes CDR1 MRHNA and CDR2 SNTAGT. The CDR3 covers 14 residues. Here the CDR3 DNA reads TGTGCCAGCAGTGACACTAGCGGGGGAGATACGCAGTATTTT. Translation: CASSDTSGGDTQYF.

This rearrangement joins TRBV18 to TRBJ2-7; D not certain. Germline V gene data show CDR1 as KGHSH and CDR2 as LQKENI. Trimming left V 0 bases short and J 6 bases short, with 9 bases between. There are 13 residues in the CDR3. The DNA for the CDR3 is TGTGCCAGCTCACCACCGGTTGTCGGCGAGCAGTACTTC. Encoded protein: CASSPPVVGEQYF.

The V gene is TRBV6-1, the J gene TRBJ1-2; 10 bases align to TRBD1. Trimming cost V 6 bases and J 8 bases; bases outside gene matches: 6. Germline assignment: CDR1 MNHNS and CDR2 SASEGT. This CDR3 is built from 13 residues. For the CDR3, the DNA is TGTGCCAGCAGACCGGGACAGGGGTTGGGCTACACCTTC. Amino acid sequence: CASRPGQGLGYTF.

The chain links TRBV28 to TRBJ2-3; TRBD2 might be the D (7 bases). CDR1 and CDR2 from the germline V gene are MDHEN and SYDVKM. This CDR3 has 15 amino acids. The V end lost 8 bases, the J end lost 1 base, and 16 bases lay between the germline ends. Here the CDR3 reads CASSSGGGRTDTQYF. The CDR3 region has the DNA TGTGCCAGCTCCTCTGGGGGGGGCCGCACAGATACGCAGTATTTT.

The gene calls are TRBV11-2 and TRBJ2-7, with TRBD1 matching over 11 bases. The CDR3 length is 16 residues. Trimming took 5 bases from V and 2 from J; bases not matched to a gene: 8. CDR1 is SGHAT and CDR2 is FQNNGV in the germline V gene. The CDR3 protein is CASSLNGGQGAYEQYF. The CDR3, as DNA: TGTGCCAGCAGCCTAAATGGGGGACAGGGGGCCTACGAGCAGTACTTC.

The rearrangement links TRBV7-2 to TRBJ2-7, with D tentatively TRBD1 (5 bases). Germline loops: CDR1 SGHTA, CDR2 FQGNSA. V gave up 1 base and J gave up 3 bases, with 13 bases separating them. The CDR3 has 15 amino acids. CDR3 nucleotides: TGTGCCAGCAGCTTAGTTCAGGGAATGGTCTACGAGCAGTACTTC. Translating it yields CASSLVQGMVYEQYF.

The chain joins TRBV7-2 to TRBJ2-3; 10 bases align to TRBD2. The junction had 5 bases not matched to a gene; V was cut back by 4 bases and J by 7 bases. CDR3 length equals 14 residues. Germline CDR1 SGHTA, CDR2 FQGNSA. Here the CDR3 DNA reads TGTGCCAGCAGCTCGGGACTAGCGCCCAATACGCAGTATTTT. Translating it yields CASSSGLAPNTQYF.

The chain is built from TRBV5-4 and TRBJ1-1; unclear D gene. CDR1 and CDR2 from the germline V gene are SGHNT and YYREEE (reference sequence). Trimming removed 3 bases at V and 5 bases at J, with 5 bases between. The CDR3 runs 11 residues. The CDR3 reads CASSYGTEAFF. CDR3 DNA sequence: TGTGCCAGCAGCTACGGGACTGAAGCTTTCTTT.

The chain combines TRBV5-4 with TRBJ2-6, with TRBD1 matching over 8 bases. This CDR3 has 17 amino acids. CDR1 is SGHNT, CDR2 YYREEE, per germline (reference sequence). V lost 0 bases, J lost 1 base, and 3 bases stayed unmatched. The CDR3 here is CASSLGQGRSGANVLTF. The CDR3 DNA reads TGTGCCAGCAGCTTGGGACAGGGGCGGTCTGGGGCCAACGTCCTGACTTTC.

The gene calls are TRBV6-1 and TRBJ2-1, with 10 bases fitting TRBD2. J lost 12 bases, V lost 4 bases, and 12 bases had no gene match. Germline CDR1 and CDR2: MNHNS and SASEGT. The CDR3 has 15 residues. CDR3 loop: CASSARLAGQGAQFF. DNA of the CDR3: TGTGCCAGCAGTGCCCGACTAGCGGGCCAAGGTGCGCAGTTCTTC.

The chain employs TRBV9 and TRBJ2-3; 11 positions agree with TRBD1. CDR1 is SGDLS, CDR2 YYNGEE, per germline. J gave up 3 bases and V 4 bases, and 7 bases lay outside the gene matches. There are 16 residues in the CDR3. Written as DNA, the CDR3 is TGTGCCAGCAGCCAGACGGACAGGGGGCGAACAGATACGCAGTATTTT. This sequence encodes CASSQTDRGRTDTQYF.

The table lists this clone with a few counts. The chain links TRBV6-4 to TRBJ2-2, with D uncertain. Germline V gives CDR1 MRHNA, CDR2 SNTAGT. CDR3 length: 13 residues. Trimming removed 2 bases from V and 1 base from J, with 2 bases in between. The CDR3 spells CASSDGNTGELFF. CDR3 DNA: TGTGCCAGCAGTGACGGGAACACCGGGGAGCTGTTTTTT.

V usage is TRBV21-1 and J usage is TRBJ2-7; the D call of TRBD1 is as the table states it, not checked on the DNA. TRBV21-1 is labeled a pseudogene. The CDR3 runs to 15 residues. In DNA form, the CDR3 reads TGTGCCAGCAGCTTTCGGGACAGGTGCTCCTACGAGCAGTACTTC. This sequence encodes CASSFRDRCSYEQYF.

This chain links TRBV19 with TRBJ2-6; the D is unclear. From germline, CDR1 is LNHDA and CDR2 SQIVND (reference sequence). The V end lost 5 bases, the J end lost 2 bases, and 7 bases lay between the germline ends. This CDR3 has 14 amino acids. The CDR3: CASSLVTGANVLTF. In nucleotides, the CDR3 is TGTGCCAGTAGTCTTGTGACTGGGGCCAACGTCCTGACTTTC.